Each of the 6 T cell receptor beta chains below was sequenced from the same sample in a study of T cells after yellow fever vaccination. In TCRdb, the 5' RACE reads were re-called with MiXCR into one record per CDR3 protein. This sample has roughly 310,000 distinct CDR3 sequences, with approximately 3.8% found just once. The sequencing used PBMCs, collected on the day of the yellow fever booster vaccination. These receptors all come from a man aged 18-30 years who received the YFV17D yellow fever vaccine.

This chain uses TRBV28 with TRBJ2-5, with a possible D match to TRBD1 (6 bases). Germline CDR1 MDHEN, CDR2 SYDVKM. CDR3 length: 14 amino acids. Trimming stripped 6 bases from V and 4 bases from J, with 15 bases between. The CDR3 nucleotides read TGTGCCAGCAGCCCCATGGGGGACATAGAGACCCAGTACTTC. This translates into CASSPMGDIETQYF.

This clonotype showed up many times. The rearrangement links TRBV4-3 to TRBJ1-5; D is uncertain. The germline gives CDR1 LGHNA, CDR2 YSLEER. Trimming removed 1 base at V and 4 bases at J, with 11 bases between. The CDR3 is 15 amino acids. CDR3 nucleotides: TGCGCCAGCAGCCAAGGCGAAGGGCGTAATCAGCCCCAGCATTTT. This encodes CASSQGEGRNQPQHF.

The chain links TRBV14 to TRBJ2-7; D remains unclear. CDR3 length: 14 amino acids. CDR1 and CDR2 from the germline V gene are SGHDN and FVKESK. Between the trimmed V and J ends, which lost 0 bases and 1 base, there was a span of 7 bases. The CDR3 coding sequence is TGTGCCAGCAGCCAAGATCAGATTTCCTACGAGCAGTACTTC. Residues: CASSQDQISYEQYF.

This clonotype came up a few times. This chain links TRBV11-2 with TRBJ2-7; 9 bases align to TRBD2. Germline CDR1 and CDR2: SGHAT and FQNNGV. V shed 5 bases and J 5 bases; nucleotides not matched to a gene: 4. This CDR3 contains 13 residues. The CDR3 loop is CASSQGLAHEQYF. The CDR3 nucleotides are TGTGCCAGCAGCCAGGGACTAGCCCACGAGCAGTACTTC.

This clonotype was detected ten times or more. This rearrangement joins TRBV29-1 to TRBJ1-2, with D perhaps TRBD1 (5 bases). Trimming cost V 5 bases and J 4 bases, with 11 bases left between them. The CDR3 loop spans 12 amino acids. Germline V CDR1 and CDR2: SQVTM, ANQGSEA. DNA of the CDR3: TGCAGCGTTCCGACAGCTTTCTATGGCTACACCTTC. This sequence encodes CSVPTAFYGYTF.

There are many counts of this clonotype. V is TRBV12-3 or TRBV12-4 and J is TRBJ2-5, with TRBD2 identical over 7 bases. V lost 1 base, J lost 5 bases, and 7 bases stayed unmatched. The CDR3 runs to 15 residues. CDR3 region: CASSLERGIHETQYF. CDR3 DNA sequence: TGTGCCAGCAGTTTAGAGCGGGGAATCCATGAGACCCAGTACTTC.